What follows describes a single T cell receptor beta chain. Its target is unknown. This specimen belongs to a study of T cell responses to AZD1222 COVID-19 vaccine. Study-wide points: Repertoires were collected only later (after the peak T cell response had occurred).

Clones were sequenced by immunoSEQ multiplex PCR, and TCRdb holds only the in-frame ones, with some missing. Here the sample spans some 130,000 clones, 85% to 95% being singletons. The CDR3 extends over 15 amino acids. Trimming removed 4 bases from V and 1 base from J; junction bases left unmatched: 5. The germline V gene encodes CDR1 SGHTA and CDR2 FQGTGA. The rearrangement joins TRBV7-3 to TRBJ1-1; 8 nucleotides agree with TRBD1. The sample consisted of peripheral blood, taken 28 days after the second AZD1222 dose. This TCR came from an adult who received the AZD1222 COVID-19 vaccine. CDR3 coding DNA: TGTGCCAGCAGCTCCCAGACAGGGGCGAACACTGAAGCTTTCTTT. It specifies CASSSQTGANTEAFF.